This entry lists 9 T cell receptor beta chains sequenced from one sample in a study of T cells expressing NK-cell markers. From the 5' RACE reads, TCRdb lists one entry per CDR3 protein and no DNA. This sample's clone table lists about 550,000 distinct CDR3 sequences. Sequencing input: blood T cells: a sorted CD56 or NKG2C T cell subset, CD4+ or CD8+ T cells, or bulk PBMC T cells (not recorded which). The receptors shown here come from a young man in good health.

This chain joins TRBV27 and TRBJ2-5; the D call from TCRdb, TRBD1, cannot be confirmed without DNA. The CDR3 spans 15 residues. Looked up from germline, CDR1 is MNHEY and CDR2 is SMNVEV (reference sequence). The CDR3 protein is CASSTTYRVLETQYF.

The chain joins TRBV30 to TRBJ2-5. Looked up from germline, CDR1 is GTSNPN and CDR2 is SVGIG (reference sequence). This CDR3 region has 13 residues. The chain's CDR3 is CAWSVLAFETQYF.

The rearrangement uses TRBV10-3 and TRBJ2-7. The CDR3 is made up of 13 amino acids. Germline V gene data show CDR1 as ENHRY and CDR2 as SYGVKD. The CDR3 sequence: CAISESNIGEQYF.

This chain joins TRBV20-1 and TRBJ2-1; TCRdb's D call, TRBD1, is unchecked because there is no DNA. The CDR3 spans 15 residues. CDR1 and CDR2 (germline): DFQATT, SNEGSKA (reference sequence). CDR3 region: CSVLSPGTLLSEQFF.

The chain combines TRBV7-9 with TRBJ2-3. The CDR3 is 13 amino acids. CDR1 SEHNR and CDR2 FQNEAQ come from the germline V gene (reference sequence). CDR3 amino acids: CASCRVGTDTQYF. Together with reference TRBV7-9 and TRBJ2-3, the CDR3 gives the full variable domain: DTGVSQNPRHKITKRGQNVTFRCDPISEHNRLYWYRQTLGQGPEFLTYFQNEAQLEKSRLLSDRFSAERPKGSFSTLEIQRTEQGDSAMYLCASCRVGTDTQYFGPGTRLTVL.

The V call is TRBV5-5, the J call TRBJ2-3; TCRdb designates TRBD2, a call that cannot be tested without DNA. Per the germline V gene, CDR1 is SGHKS and CDR2 is YYEKEE (reference sequence). This CDR3 comprises 17 residues. CDR3: CASSLAPTSGGTDTQYF.

The genes are TRBV12-3 or TRBV12-4 and TRBJ2-5; TCRdb lists TRBD2, though no DNA is available to test this call. There are 16 residues in the CDR3. The chain's CDR3 is CASSLLMGGSVETQYF.

This chain connects TRBV3-1 to TRBJ2-6; lacking DNA, the TRBD2 call made by TCRdb goes unchecked. This CDR3 is 18 amino acids long. Germline loops: CDR1 LGHDT, CDR2 YNNKEL (reference sequence). This chain's CDR3 is CASSQVGGRTSGANVLTF.

The V gene is TRBV12-3 or TRBV12-4, the J gene TRBJ2-3; TCRdb indicates TRBD1, and absent DNA this call remains unverified. CDR3 length: 14 amino acids. This CDR3 reads CASSGQGSTDTQYF.